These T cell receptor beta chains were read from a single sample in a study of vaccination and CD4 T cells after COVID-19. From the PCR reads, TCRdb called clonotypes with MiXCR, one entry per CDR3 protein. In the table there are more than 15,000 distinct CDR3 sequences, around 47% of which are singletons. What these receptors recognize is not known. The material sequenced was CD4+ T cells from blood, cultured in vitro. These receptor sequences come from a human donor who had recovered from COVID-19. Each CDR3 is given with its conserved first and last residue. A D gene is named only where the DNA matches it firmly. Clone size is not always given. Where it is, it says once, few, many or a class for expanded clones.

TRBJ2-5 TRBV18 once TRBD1 TGTGCCAGCTCCACCGGGACAGGGAAAGAGACCCAGTACTTC CASSTGTGKETQYF
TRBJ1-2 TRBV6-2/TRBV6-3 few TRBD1 TGTGCCAGCAGGATGACAGGGGAATATGGCTACACCTTC CASRMTGEYGYTF
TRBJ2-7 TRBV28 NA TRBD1 TGTGCCAGCAGTTTATACAGGGGAATGAGCGAGCAGTACTTC CASSLYRGMSEQYF
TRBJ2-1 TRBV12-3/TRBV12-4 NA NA TGTGCCAGCAGACCGGGAGACCTCTACAATGAGCAGTTCTTC CASRPGDLYNEQFF
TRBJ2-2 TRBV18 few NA TGTGCCAGCTCACCCTCGGTCTTGGTGACCGGGGAGCTGTTTTTT CASSPSVLVTGELFF
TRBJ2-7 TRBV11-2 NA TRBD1 TGTGCCAGCAGTACCGAACGGACAGGGCCCTACGAGCAGTACTTC CASSTERTGPYEQYF
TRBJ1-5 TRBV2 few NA TGTGCCAGCAGTGCTTTATCTGACGCCAGTCAGCCCCAGCATTTT CASSALSDASQPQHF
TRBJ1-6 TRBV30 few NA TGTGCCTGGAGTGTACGGGGGTATAAGGATTCACCCCTCCACTTT CAWSVRGYKDSPLHF
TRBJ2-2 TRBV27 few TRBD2 TGTGCCAGCAGTCCTATTAGCGGGAGGTCCCTTCTGAGTCCCGGGGAGCTGTTTTTT CASSPISGRSLLSPGELFF
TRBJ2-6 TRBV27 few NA TGTGCCAGCAGTTTATCGACTGGGGCCAACGTCCTGACTTTC CASSLSTGANVLTF
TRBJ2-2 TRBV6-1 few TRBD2 TGTGCCAGCAGTGATCTAGCGGGAGGACCCGGGGAGCTGTTTTTT CASSDLAGGPGELFF
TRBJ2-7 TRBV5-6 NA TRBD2 TGTGCCAGCAGAAAGACTAGCGGGAGTTTGACGGACTACGAGCAGTACTTC CASRKTSGSLTDYEQYF
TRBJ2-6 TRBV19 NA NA TGTGCCAGTACCATGAGAAGGACTGGGGCCAACGTCCTGACTTTC CASTMRRTGANVLTF
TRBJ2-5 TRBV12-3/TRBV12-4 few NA TGTGCCAGCAGAAGGGGGGGCGCCCCAGAGACCCAGTACTTC CASRRGGAPETQYF
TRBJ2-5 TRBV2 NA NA TGTGCCAGCCCAGGACAAGAGACCCAGTACTTC CASPGQETQYF
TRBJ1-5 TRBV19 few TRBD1 TGTGCCAGTAGATTTGGAGGGGGCAAGAATCAGCCCCAGCATTTT CASRFGGGKNQPQHF
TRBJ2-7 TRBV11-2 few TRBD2 TGTGCCAGCAGCGGGGGGGGTTTGATCTCCGAGCAGTACTTC CASSGGGLISEQYF
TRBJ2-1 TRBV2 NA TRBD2 TGTGCCAGCACCCAACTAGCGGGGGCCCCAAATGAGCAGTTCTTC CASTQLAGAPNEQFF
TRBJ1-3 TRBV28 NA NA TGTGCCAGCAGTTTACCGTGGGGTGGAAACACCATATATTTT CASSLPWGGNTIYF
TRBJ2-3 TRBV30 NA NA TGTGCCTGGAGTCGAGGATTAGATACGCAGTATTTT CAWSRGLDTQYF
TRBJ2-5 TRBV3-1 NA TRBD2 TGTGCCAGCAGCCAAACTACTAGCGGGACCTCAGGGACCCAGTACTTC CASSQTTSGTSGTQYF
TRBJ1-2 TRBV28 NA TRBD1 TGTGCCAGCAGTTCCCGAGGACAGGGTTATGGCGGGGGTTATGGCTACACCTTC CASSSRGQGYGGGYGYTF
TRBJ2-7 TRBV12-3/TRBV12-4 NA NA TGTGCCAGCAGTTCCCCTGCGGGGATCTCCTACGAGCAGTACTTC CASSSPAGISYEQYF
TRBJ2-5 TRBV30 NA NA TGTGCCTGGAGTGTAGGGGGTAGAGAGACCCAGTACTTC CAWSVGGRETQYF
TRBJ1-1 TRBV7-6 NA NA TGTGCCAGCAGCTTAGCCACCAACACTGAAGCTTTCTTT CASSLATNTEAFF
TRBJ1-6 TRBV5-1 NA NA TGCGCCAGCACCCCGGGACATCAAAATTCACCCCTCCACTTT CASTPGHQNSPLHF
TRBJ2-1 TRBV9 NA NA TGTGCCAGCAGCGCGATTATCGGGAAGGCGGAGCAGTTCTTC CASSAIIGKAEQFF
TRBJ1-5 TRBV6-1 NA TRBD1 TGTGCCGCCCAGGGGGGATGGGATCAGCCCCAGCATTTT CAAQGGWDQPQHF
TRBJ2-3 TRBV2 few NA TGTGCCAGCATATTCAGTAGAGGGGGTGGAGATACGCAGTATTTT CASIFSRGGGDTQYF
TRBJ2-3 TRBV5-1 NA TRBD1 TGCGCCAGCAGCTCGGCGGGACAGGGGAGTGGAGATACGCAGTATTTT CASSSAGQGSGDTQYF
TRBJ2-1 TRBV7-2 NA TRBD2 TGTGCCAGCAGCTTAGGGCGGGCTAGCGGGAGAAATGAGCAGTTCTTC CASSLGRASGRNEQFF
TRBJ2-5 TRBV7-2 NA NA TGTGCCAGCAGCTCTAGATCTGGTGGTAGAACCAAACAAGAGACCCAGTACTTC CASSSRSGGRTKQETQYF
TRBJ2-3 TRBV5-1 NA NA TGCGCCAGCAGCTTGAGACGGGGAGATACGCAGTATTTT CASSLRRGDTQYF
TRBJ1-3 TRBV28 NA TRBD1 TGTGCCAGCAGATCCCGGGACAGCTCTGGAAACACCATATATTTT CASRSRDSSGNTIYF
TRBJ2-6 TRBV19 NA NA TGTGCCAGTAGTATAGATCTGAGGCGGTTTCTGGTATCTGGGGCCAACGTCCTGACTTTC CASSIDLRRFLVSGANVLTF
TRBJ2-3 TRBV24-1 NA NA TGTGCCACCAGTGATCAAAGCGTGCTGACAGATACGCAGTATTTT CATSDQSVLTDTQYF
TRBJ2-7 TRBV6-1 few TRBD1 TGTGCCAGCAGCCGGGGACAGACCTACGAGCAGTACTTC CASSRGQTYEQYF
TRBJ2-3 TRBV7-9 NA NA TGTGCCAGCAGCTTGACGAGCATAGGCACAGATACGCAGTATTTT CASSLTSIGTDTQYF
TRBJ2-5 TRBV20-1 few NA TGCAGTGCTAGGCCCGCTAGTGCGGGGGAGACCCAGTACTTC CSARPASAGETQYF
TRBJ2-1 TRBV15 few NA TGTGCCACCAGCAGAGAGCCCCACGCCTCGGGGTCCTACAATGAGCAGTTCTTC CATSREPHASGSYNEQFF
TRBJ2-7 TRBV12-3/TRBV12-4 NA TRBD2 TGTGCCAGCAGACTAACTAGCGGGAGATACTCCTACGAGCAGTACTTC CASRLTSGRYSYEQYF
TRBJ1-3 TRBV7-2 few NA TGTGCCAGCAGCTTAGGAAACTCTGGAAACACCATATATTTT CASSLGNSGNTIYF
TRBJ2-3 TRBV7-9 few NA TGTGCCAGCAGCTTCACGGGACTCTTCACAGATACGCAGTATTTT CASSFTGLFTDTQYF
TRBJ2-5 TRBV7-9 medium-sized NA TGTGCCAGCAGCTTACCAGTCTGGGACGGGCGGGAGTACTTC CASSLPVWDGREYF
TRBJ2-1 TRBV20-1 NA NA TGCAGTGCTAGAGAAGCGAGGGAGATTCTCTCCTACAATGAGCAGTTCTTC CSAREAREILSYNEQFF
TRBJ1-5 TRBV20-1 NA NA TGCAGTGCTAGAGAATACCCATATTATAGCAATCAGCCCCAGCATTTT CSAREYPYYSNQPQHF
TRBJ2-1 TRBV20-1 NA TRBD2 TGCAGTGCACTCCTGACTAGCGGGTACAATGAGCAGTTCTTC CSALLTSGYNEQFF
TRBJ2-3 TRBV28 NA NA TGTGCCAGCAGTTCTCGACGCCGGAGACCTAGCACAGATACGCAGTATTTT CASSSRRRRPSTDTQYF
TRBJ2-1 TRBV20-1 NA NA TGCAGTGCTAGAGTTCCAAGCGGATCCTCCTACAATGAGCAGTTCTTC CSARVPSGSSYNEQFF
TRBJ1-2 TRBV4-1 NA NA TGCGCCAGCAGTCTGTCCCGAGCTAACTATGGCTACACCTTC CASSLSRANYGYTF
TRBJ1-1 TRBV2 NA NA TGTGCCAGCAGTGAAATTGGGTCTGGCACTGAAGCTTTCTTT CASSEIGSGTEAFF
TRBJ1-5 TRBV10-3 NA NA TGTGCCATTACTCCCGACTTGGATCAGCCCCAGCATTTT CAITPDLDQPQHF
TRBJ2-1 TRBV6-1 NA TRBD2 TGTGCCAGCAGGTCTCCTAGCGGAAGCTCCTACAATGAGCAGTTCTTC CASRSPSGSSYNEQFF